Sequencing of this T cell receptor (beta chain) was carried out in a study of shared T cell receptors in the human thymus. TCRdb keeps only in-frame clones here, not all; method: immunoSEQ multiplex PCR. The sample lists about 710,000 clones, around 87% seen once, with 0.0094% in the top ten. The V end lost 4 bases, the J end lost 2 bases, and 21 bases lay between the germline ends. The CDR3 totals 17 residues. Per germline, CDR1 SGHDT and CDR2 YYEEEE. This sample also belongs to another study, concerning human thymus T cells. That paper notes: Donation came from healthy Finnish infants having corrective surgery for congenital heart defects.

Sequenced sample: thymocytes. The J gene is TRBJ1-2, the V gene TRBV5-6; D may be TRBD1 (6 bases). This clonotype was sampled from a boy in the first two years of life with a congenital heart defect. CDR3 amino acids: CASSLRWGQGKNYGYTF. The CDR3, as DNA: TGTGCCAGCAGCCTGCGCTGGGGGCAGGGAAAAAACTATGGCTACACCTTC.